This TCR beta chain was documented in a study of cytomegalovirus exposure and HLA in healthy donors. Notes on this clone: The target antigen is unknown.

PCR amplification relied on 60 Vbeta primers (plus 13 Jbeta primers). Sequenced by immunoSEQ multiplex PCR; TCRdb stores in-frame clones only, minus some. The profile covers some 190,000 clones, with about 79% appearing a single time and 1.5% to 2% taken by the ten largest. Study findings and constraints: Sequencing likely caused a cluster of highly shared sequence variants. Previous analysis showed most TCR beta V segments were productive about 90% or about 30% of the time.

CDR3 length equals 18 residues. The V and J ends lost 0 bases and 5 bases, in that order; junction bases with no gene match: 8. The germline CDR1 and CDR2 sequences are SGHTA and FQGTGA. V is TRBV7-3 and J is TRBJ2-5, with 14 bases identical to TRBD2. The TCR sequence derives from a man aged 18 to 30 in good health and CMV-seronegative. Sequencing was done on a sample of PBMCs. CDR3 protein: CASSLTGTSGRFGETQYF. CDR3 in DNA: TGTGCCAGCAGCTTAACGGGGACTAGCGGGAGATTTGGGGAGACCCAGTACTTC. Supplemented by reference TRBV7-3 and TRBJ2-5, the full variable domain reads GAGVSQTPSNKVTEKGKYVELRCDPISGHTALYWYRQSLGQGPEFLIYFQGTGAADDSGLPNDRFFAVRPEGSVSTLKIQRTERGDSAVYLCASSLTGTSGRFGETQYFGPGTRLLVL.